This paragraph reports one T cell receptor (beta chain). The target antigen is unknown. These data belong to a study of cytomegalovirus exposure and HLA in healthy donors. Study summary: An early data release held tens of millions of unique TCRs from HLA-typed donors.

General observations from the study: A prior analysis recorded that most TCR beta V segments were productive about 87% or about 30% of the time. The study had only CMV serostatus as immune exposure information.

Researchers ran the PCR with 60 Vbeta and 13 Jbeta primers. This table comes from immunoSEQ multiplex PCR, and its TCRdb copy is limited to in-frame clones, with some not included. This table has over 150,000 clones, about 80% appearing once. Germline V gene lookup returns CDR1 MNHEY and CDR2 SVGAGI. This CDR3 has 14 amino acids. This clonotype was obtained from a man aged 18 to 30 in good health and CMV-seropositive. The V call is TRBV6-5, the J call TRBJ2-5, with D possibly matching TRBD2 (7 bases). Matching the DNA end better, TRBJ2-7 makes the J call doubtful. The sequenced material came from PBMCs. The CDR3 protein is CASSGGDTNYEQYF. The CDR3 bases are TGTGCCAGCAGTGGGGGGGACACCAACTACGAGCAGTACTTC.